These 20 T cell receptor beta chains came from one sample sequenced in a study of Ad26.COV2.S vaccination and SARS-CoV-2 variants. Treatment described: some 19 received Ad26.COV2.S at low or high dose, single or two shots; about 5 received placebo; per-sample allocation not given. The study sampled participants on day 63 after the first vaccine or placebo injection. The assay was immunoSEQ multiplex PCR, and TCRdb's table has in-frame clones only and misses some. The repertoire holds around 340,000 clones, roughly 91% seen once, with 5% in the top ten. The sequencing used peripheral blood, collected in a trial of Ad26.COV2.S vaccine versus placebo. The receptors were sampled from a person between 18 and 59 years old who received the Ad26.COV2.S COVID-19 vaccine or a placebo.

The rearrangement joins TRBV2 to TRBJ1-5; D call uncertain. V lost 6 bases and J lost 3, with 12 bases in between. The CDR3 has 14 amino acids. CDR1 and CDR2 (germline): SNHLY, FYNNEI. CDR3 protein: CASRGDGYNQPQHF. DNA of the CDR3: TGTGCCAGCAGGGGAGACGGTTACAATCAGCCCCAGCATTTT.

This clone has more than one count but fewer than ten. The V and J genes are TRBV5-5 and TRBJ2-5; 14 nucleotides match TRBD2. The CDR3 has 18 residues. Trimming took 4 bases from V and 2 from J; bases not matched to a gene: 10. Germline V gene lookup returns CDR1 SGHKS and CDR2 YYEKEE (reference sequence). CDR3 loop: CASSRGLAGGPIQETQYF. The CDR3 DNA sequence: TGTGCCAGCAGCAGAGGACTAGCGGGAGGCCCCATACAAGAGACCCAGTACTTC.

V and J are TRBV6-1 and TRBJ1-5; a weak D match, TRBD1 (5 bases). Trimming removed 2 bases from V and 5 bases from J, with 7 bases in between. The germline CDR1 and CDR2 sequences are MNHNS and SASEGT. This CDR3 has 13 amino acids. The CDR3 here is CASSEQGDQPQHF. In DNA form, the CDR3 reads TGTGCCAGCAGTGAACAGGGAGATCAGCCCCAGCATTTT.

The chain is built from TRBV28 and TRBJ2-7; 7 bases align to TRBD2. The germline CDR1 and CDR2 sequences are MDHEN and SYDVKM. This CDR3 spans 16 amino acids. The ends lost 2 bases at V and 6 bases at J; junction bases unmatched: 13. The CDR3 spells CASSLVSRGVSPEQYF. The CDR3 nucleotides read TGTGCCAGCAGTTTAGTTTCACGGGGGGTCTCACCCGAGCAGTACTTC.

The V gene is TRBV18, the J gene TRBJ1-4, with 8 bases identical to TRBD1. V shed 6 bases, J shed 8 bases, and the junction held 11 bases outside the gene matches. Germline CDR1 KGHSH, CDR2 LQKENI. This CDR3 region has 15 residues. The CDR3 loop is CASSPGQGRREKLFF. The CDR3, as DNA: TGTGCCAGCTCCCCAGGACAGGGAAGGAGGGAAAAACTGTTTTTT.

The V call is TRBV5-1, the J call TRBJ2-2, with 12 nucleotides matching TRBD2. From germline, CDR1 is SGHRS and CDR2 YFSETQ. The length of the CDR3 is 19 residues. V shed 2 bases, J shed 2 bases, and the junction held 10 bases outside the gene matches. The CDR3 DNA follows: TGCGCCAGCAGCTTATTGGCTAGCGGGAGGGCCGGAAACACCGGGGAGCTGTTTTTT. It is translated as CASSLLASGRAGNTGELFF.

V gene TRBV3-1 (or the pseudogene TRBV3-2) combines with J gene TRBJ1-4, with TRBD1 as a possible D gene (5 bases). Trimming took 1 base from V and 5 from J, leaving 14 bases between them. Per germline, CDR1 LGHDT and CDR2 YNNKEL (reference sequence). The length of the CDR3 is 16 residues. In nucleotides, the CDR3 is TGTGCCAGCAGCCAAGTTCTGGGGCCCTCGAATGAAAAACTGTTTTTT. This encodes CASSQVLGPSNEKLFF.

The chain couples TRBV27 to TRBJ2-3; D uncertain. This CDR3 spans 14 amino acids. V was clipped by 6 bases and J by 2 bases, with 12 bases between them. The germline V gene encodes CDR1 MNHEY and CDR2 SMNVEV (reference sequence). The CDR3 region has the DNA TGTGCCAGCAGGCCGAGCGCATTCACAGATACGCAGTATTTT. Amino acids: CASRPSAFTDTQYF.

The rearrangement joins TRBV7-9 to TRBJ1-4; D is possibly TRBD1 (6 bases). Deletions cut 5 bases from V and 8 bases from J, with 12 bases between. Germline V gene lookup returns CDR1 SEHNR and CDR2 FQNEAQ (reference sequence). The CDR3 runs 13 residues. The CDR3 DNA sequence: TGTGCCAGCAGCATACAGGGAACAGAAAAACTGTTTTTT. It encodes CASSIQGTEKLFF.

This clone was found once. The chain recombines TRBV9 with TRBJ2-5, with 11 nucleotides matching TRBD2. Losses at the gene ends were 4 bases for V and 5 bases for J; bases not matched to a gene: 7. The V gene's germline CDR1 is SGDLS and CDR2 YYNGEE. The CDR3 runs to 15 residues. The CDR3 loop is CASSTRLAGRETQYF. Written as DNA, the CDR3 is TGTGCCAGCAGCACCCGACTAGCGGGGAGGGAGACCCAGTACTTC.

DNA of the CDR3: TGTGCCAGCAGCCCCGGCGGGACTAGCGGGGGGTTAACGCAGTATTTT. It codes for CASSPGGTSGGLTQYF. This chain links TRBV7-2 with TRBJ2-3; 15 positions agree with TRBD2. V lost 5 bases to trimming and J lost 9 bases; unmatched junction nucleotides: 9. Germline values: CDR1 SGHTA, CDR2 FQGNSA. This CDR3 contains 16 residues.

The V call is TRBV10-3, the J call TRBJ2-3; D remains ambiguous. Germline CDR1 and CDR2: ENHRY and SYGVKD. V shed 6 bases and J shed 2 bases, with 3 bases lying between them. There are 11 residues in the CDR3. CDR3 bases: TGTGCCATCAGATCCACAGATACGCAGTATTTT. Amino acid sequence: CAIRSTDTQYF.

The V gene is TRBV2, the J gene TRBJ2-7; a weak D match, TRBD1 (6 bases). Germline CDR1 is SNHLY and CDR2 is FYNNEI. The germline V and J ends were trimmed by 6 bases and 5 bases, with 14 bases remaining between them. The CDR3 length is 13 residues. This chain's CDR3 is CASREDSVHEQYF. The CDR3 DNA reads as TGTGCCAGCAGAGAGGACAGTGTCCACGAGCAGTACTTC.

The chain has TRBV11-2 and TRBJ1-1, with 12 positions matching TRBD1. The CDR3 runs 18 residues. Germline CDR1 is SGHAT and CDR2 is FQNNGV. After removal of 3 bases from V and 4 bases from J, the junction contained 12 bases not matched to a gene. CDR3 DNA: TGTGCCAGCAGCTTCCCTACCGGGACAGGGGGCGCAGGCACTGAAGCTTTCTTT. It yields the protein CASSFPTGTGGAGTEAFF. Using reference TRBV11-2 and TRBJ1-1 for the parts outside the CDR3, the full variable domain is EAGVAQSPRYKIIEKRQSVAFWCNPISGHATLYWYQQILGQGPKLLIQFQNNGVVDDSQLPKDRFSAERLKGVDSTLKIQPAKLEDSAVYLCASSFPTGTGGAGTEAFFGQGTRLTVV.

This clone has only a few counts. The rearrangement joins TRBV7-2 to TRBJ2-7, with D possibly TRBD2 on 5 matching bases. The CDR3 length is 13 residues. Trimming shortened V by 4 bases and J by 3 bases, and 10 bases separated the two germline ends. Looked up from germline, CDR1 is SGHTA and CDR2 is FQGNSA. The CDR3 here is CASSSQLGYEQYF. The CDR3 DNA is TGTGCCAGCAGCTCCCAACTAGGCTACGAGCAGTACTTC.

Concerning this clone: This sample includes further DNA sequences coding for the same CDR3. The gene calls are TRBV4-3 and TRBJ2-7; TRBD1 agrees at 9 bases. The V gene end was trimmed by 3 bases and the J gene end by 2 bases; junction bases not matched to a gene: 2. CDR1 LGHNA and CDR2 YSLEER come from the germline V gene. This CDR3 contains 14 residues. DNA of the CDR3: TGCGCCAGCAGCCAGGGACAGGGAGCCTACGAGCAGTACTTC. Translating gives CASSQGQGAYEQYF.

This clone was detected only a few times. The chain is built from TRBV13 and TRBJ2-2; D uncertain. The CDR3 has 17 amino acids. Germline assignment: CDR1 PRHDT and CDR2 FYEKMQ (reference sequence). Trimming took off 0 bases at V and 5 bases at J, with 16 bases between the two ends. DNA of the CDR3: TGTGCCAGCAGCTTAGGCCCCATTTACGGTATGACCGGGGAGCTGTTTTTT. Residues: CASSLGPIYGMTGELFF. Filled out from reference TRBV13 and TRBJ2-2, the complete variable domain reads AAGVIQSPRHLIKEKRETATLKCYPIPRHDTVYWYQQGPGQDPQFLISFYEKMQSDKGSIPDRFSAQQFSDYHSELNMSSLELGDSALYFCASSLGPIYGMTGELFFGEGSRLTVL.

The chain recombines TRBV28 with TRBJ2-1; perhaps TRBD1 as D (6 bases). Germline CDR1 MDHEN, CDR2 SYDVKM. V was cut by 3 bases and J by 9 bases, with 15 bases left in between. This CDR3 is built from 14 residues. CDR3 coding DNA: TGTGCCAGCAGTTTTAACAGGGTGGCCGGTGAGCAGTTCTTC. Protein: CASSFNRVAGEQFF.

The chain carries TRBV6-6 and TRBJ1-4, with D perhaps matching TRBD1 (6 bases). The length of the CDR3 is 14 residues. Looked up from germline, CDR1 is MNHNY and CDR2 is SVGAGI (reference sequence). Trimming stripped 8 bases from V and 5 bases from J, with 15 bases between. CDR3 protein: CASALKGGNEKLFF. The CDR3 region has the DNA TGTGCCAGCGCTCTTAAGGGGGGGAATGAAAAACTGTTTTTT.

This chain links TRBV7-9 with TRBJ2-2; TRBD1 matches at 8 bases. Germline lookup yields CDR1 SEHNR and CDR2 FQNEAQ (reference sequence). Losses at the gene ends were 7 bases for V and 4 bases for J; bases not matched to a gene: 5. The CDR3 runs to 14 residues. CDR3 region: CASTGQGPTGELFF. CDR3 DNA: TGTGCCAGCACCGGACAGGGACCCACCGGGGAGCTGTTTTTT. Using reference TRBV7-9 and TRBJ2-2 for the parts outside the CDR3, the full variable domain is DTGVSQNPRHKITKRGQNVTFRCDPISEHNRLYWYRQTLGQGPEFLTYFQNEAQLEKSRLLSDRFSAERPKGSFSTLEIQRTEQGDSAMYLCASTGQGPTGELFFGEGSRLTVL.